The 26 T cell receptor beta chains in this list originate from one sample, sequenced in a study of blood T cells in healthy people across ages. Primed by a sample-barcoded 5' primer and a J-beta primer mix, a second PCR proceeded for about 7 to 12 cycles. One entry per CDR3 protein results from TCRdb running MiXCR on the 5' RACE reads. The top ten clones hold 15% to 20% of a sample with a few hundred thousand distinct CDR3 sequences, roughly 28% of them seen once. Sequenced: blood. The receptors originated from a woman aged 70-85 years in good health.

This clonotype appeared a few times. The chain uses TRBV29-1 and TRBJ2-5; D may correspond to TRBD1 or TRBD2 (6 bases each). The CDR3 is 14 amino acids. The V and J ends lost 5 bases and 2 bases respectively, with 15 bases between them. In germline, CDR1 is SQVTM, CDR2 ANQGSEA. This chain's CDR3 is CSVRSTGGQETQYF. DNA of the CDR3: TGCAGCGTTCGATCGACAGGAGGGCAAGAGACCCAGTACTTC.

This clonotype appeared a few times. V is TRBV10-3 and J is TRBJ2-5; 10 positions agree with TRBD2. V trimming: 3 bases; J trimming: 3 bases; junction bases outside the gene matches: 7. The CDR3 is 16 amino acids. Germline loops: CDR1 ENHRY, CDR2 SYGVKD. CDR3 in amino acids: CAISDIKAGGEETQYF. In DNA, the CDR3 is TGTGCCATCAGTGATATTAAAGCGGGGGGGGAAGAGACCCAGTACTTC.

This clonotype was seen a few times. The V gene is TRBV11-2, the J gene TRBJ2-5, with D perhaps TRBD1 or TRBD2 (5 bases each). The better agreement between TRBJ2-1 and the DNA end casts doubt on the J call. CDR1 is SGHAT and CDR2 is FQNNGV in the germline V gene. The CDR3 contains 15 residues. CDR3 DNA: TGTGCCAGCAGCTTAGATCTGGGGGAATACAATGAGCAGTTCTTC. Its protein product is CASSLDLGEYNEQFF.

CDR3 DNA: TGTGCCAGCAGTGACGGGCCAGGGGAGACCCAGTACTTC. It translates to CASSDGPGETQYF. The rearrangement links TRBV6-4 to TRBJ2-5; TRBD1 might be the D (5 bases). CDR1 and CDR2 from the germline V gene are MRHNA and SNTAGT. Trimming left V 2 bases short and J 5 bases short, with 9 bases between. The CDR3 totals 13 residues.

In its sample, this clonotype was seen a few times. The rearrangement links TRBV20-1 to TRBJ2-7; tentative D call: TRBD1 (5 bases). From germline, CDR1 is DFQATT and CDR2 SNEGSKA (reference sequence). This CDR3 has 12 residues. The germline V and J ends were trimmed by 3 bases and 4 bases, with 10 bases remaining between them. Here the CDR3 reads CSARDTVYEQYF. The CDR3, as DNA: TGCAGTGCTAGGGACACCGTATACGAGCAGTACTTC.

In this sample, this clonotype turned up a few times. The conserved phenylalanine or tryptophan is not found at the CDR3 terminus, so this likely reflects a read error. This chain uses TRBV10-3 with TRBJ2-3, with D hard to call. The length of the CDR3 is 14 residues. CDR1 is ENHRY, CDR2 SYGVKD, per germline. Deletions cut 4 bases from V and 2 bases from J, with 10 bases between. The chain's CDR3 is CAISASSSTDTQYL. The CDR3 DNA sequence: TGTGCCATCAGTGCTTCCTCTTCCACAGATACGCAGTATCTT.

This clonotype is medium-sized within its sample. The rearrangement links TRBV9 to TRBJ2-5; the match to TRBD1 covers 10 bases. This CDR3 spans 15 amino acids. V lost 0 bases and J lost 4; bases outside the gene matches: 3. CDR1 and CDR2 (germline): SGDLS, YYNGEE. In nucleotides, the CDR3 is TGTGCCAGCAGCGTAGCTGGACAGGGGGTAGAGACCCAGTACTTC. Translation gives CASSVAGQGVETQYF.

On this clonotype itself: The missing conserved phenylalanine or tryptophan at the end of this CDR3 makes a read error likely. This sequence joins TRBV10-3 and TRBJ2-1; TRBD1 matches at 9 bases. Germline V gene lookup returns CDR1 ENHRY and CDR2 SYGVKD. This CDR3 has 15 residues. J lost 1 base, V lost 5 bases, and 3 bases had no gene match. The CDR3 is CAISLQGASYNEQFL. In nucleotides, the CDR3 is TGTGCCATCAGTTTACAGGGGGCGTCCTACAATGAGCAGTTCCTC.

This clonotype was counted a few times. The genes are TRBV12-3 or TRBV12-4 and TRBJ2-7; D remains unclear. Trimming left V 4 bases short and J 6 bases short, with 13 bases between. The CDR3 runs to 13 residues. In DNA, the CDR3 is TGTGCCAGCAGTTCGAACTTTCAGAGCGAGCAGTACTTC. The encoded protein is CASSSNFQSEQYF.

This clonotype has just a few counts. The V gene is TRBV7-8, the J gene TRBJ1-2, with TRBD1 identical over 9 bases. The CDR3 covers 16 residues. The V gene end was trimmed by 2 bases and the J gene end by 2 bases; junction bases not matched to a gene: 6. Germline V gene sequence: CDR1 SGHVS, CDR2 FQNEAQ. The DNA of the CDR3 is TGTGCCAGCAGCTTAATTAGGACAGGGGCAAACTATGGCTACACCTTC. This gives the protein CASSLIRTGANYGYTF.

This clonotype came up a few times. The gene calls are TRBV7-2 and TRBJ2-4, with D maybe TRBD1 (6 bases). V lost 5 bases to trimming and J lost 2 bases, with 10 bases between them. This CDR3 spans 14 amino acids. Germline values: CDR1 SGHTA, CDR2 FQGNSA. This chain's CDR3 is CASSPQGSKNIQYF. As DNA, the CDR3 is TGTGCCAGCAGCCCCCAGGGGTCCAAAAACATTCAGTACTTC.

This clonotype was recorded only once. The chain links TRBV6-5 to TRBJ2-3; 12 bases are a match to TRBD2. The V and J ends lost 5 bases and 7 bases, in that order; junction bases with no gene match: 4. There are 14 residues in the CDR3. Germline CDR1 reads MNHEY; CDR2 reads SVGAGI. The CDR3 loop reads CASSDGLAGYTQYF. CDR3 in DNA: TGTGCCAGCAGTGACGGACTAGCGGGGTATACGCAGTATTTT.

In its sample, this clonotype was seen a few times. The junction departs from the called germline gene at one end, perhaps through a read error. This chain connects TRBV20-1 to TRBJ2-5; 9 bases are shared with TRBD2. The CDR3 is 15 amino acids. Germline loops: CDR1 DFQATT, CDR2 SNEGSKA (reference sequence). The CDR3 bases are TGCAGCGCTAGAGATAGGCGGGGGGGCCGGGAGACCCAGTACTTC. It codes for CSARDRRGGRETQYF.

This chain links TRBV7-2 with TRBJ1-2; D perhaps matches TRBD1 (6 bases). The CDR3 consists of 13 residues. Germline V lookup: CDR1 SGHTA, CDR2 FQGNSA. The V and J ends lost 2 bases and 6 bases respectively, with 10 bases between them. DNA for the CDR3: TGTGCCAGCAGCTTATCAAAGGGGGATGGCTACACCTTC. Translation gives CASSLSKGDGYTF.

This clonotype was observed a handful of times. The chain joins TRBV2 to TRBJ2-3; weak D call: TRBD1 (5 bases). Germline V gene lookup returns CDR1 SNHLY and CDR2 FYNNEI. Trimming took off 10 bases at V and 3 bases at J, with 14 bases between the two ends. There are 13 residues in the CDR3. The CDR3 spells CAIGPGMTDTQYF. CDR3 coding DNA: TGTGCCATCGGCCCAGGGATGACAGATACGCAGTATTTT. The full variable domain, its missing parts supplied by reference TRBV2 and TRBJ2-3, is EPEVTQTPSHQVTQMGQEVILRCVPISNHLYFYWYRQILGQKVEFLVSFYNNEISEKSEIFDDQFSVERPDGSNFTLKIRSTKLEDSAMYFCAIGPGMTDTQYFGPGTRLTVL.

In this sample, this clonotype turned up a few times. The rearrangement joins TRBV20-1 to TRBJ1-4; D unclear. Trimming took off 0 bases at V and 7 bases at J, with 12 bases between the two ends. The CDR3 is 14 amino acids. From germline, CDR1 is DFQATT and CDR2 SNEGSKA (reference sequence). CDR3: CSAREGLGGEKLFF. The CDR3 DNA reads TGCAGTGCTAGAGAAGGGCTGGGAGGTGAAAAACTGTTTTTT.

This clonotype showed up many times. This chain connects TRBV7-2 to TRBJ2-5, with D perhaps TRBD1 (5 bases). V was shortened by 2 bases and J by 3 bases, with 10 bases between the two germline ends. Per the germline V gene, CDR1 is SGHTA and CDR2 is FQGNSA. The CDR3 is made up of 14 amino acids. This chain's CDR3 is CASSLRGAEETQYF. The DNA for the CDR3 is TGTGCCAGCAGCTTACGTGGGGCAGAAGAGACCCAGTACTTC. Filled out from reference TRBV7-2 and TRBJ2-5, the complete variable domain reads GAGVSQSPSNKVTEKGKDVELRCDPISGHTALYWYRQSLGQGLEFLIYFQGNSAPDKSGLPSDRFSAERTGGSVSTLTIQRTQQEDSAVYLCASSLRGAEETQYFGPGTRLLVL.

The chain employs TRBV15 and TRBJ2-5; 7 nucleotides align to TRBD2. Germline lookup yields CDR1 LNHNV and CDR2 YYDKDF (reference sequence). CDR3 length: 16 residues. After removal of 2 bases from V and 2 bases from J, the junction contained 8 bases not matched to a gene. CDR3 nucleotides: TGTGCCACCAGCAGATTAGTCGCTAGCGGACAAGAGACCCAGTACTTC. Protein: CATSRLVASGQETQYF.

This clonotype occurred a few times. CDR3 nucleotide sequence: TGCAGTGCCTTGGACAGGGGGCATGAAAAACTGTTTTTT. This sequence encodes CSALDRGHEKLFF. The chain employs TRBV20-1 and TRBJ1-4, with TRBD1 matching 11 bases. The germline V gene encodes CDR1 DFQATT and CDR2 SNEGSKA (reference sequence). The CDR3 is 13 residues long. V gave up 6 bases and J gave up 6 bases; unmatched junction bases: 3.

The chain is built from TRBV6-5 and TRBJ2-5, with 7 bases lining up with TRBD1. The germline V gene has CDR1 MNHEY and CDR2 SVGAGI. There are 17 residues in the CDR3. The junction had 10 bases not matched to a gene; V was cut back by 2 bases and J by 1 base. The CDR3 reads CASSYTPTGWGQETQYF. As DNA, the CDR3 is TGTGCCAGCAGTTACACGCCGACAGGGTGGGGCCAAGAGACCCAGTACTTC.

This clonotype showed up just once. The chain combines TRBV4-2 with TRBJ1-1, with a tentative D call TRBD1 (5 bases). This CDR3 has 14 amino acids. V lost 5 bases and J 4 bases, leaving 14 bases between the germline ends. Looked up from germline, CDR1 is LGHNA and CDR2 is YNFKEQ. DNA for the CDR3: TGTGCCAGCAGCTGGGGTAGAAGGGGCACTGAAGCTTTCTTT. Amino acid sequence: CASSWGRRGTEAFF.

This sequence joins TRBV29-1 and TRBJ1-5, with no clear D. Trimming removed 6 bases at V and 0 bases at J, with 6 bases between. Germline values: CDR1 SQVTM, CDR2 ANQGSEA. The CDR3 totals 12 residues. In DNA form, the CDR3 reads TGCAGCGTCCGGTATAGCAATCAGCCCCAGCATTTT. Translation gives CSVRYSNQPQHF.

This clonotype occurred a few times. The chain is built from TRBV4-3 and TRBJ1-4; D is possibly TRBD1 (5 bases). Trimming took 0 bases from V and 0 from J, leaving 14 bases between them. The CDR3 extends over 18 amino acids. In germline, CDR1 is LGHNA, CDR2 YSLEER. The chain's CDR3 is CASSQDYRSYATNEKLFF. The CDR3 coding sequence is TGCGCCAGCAGCCAAGATTACAGGAGTTATGCAACTAATGAAAAACTGTTTTTT.

The table lists this clonotype with a few counts. The chain has TRBV3-1 and TRBJ2-1, with a weak D call TRBD1 (5 bases). The CDR3 has 13 amino acids. Trimming stripped 1 base from V and 10 bases from J, with 11 bases between. Germline V CDR1 and CDR2: LGHDT, YNNKEL (reference sequence). CDR3 protein: CASSQGGSGEQFF. In DNA form, the CDR3 reads TGTGCCAGCAGCCAAGGGGGCTCAGGGGAGCAGTTCTTC.

V usage is TRBV5-1 and J usage is TRBJ1-5; D possibly corresponds to TRBD1 (5 bases). Germline CDR1 is SGHRS and CDR2 is YFSETQ. V shed 4 bases and J shed 7 bases, with 15 bases lying between them. CDR3 length equals 14 residues. CDR3 loop: CASSVTLGDQPQHF. DNA for the CDR3: TGCGCCAGCAGCGTGACCCTGGGGGACCAGCCCCAGCATTTT.

This clonotype was seen a handful of times. The chain couples TRBV6-1 to TRBJ1-2, with a possible D match to TRBD1 (5 bases). Trimming stripped 0 bases from V and 7 bases from J, with 12 bases between. Germline V gene sequence: CDR1 MNHNS, CDR2 SASEGT. This CDR3 is built from 14 residues. The DNA of the CDR3 is TGTGCCAGCAGTGAAGCGCTCCGGGACGGTGGCTACACCTTC. Encoded protein: CASSEALRDGGYTF.